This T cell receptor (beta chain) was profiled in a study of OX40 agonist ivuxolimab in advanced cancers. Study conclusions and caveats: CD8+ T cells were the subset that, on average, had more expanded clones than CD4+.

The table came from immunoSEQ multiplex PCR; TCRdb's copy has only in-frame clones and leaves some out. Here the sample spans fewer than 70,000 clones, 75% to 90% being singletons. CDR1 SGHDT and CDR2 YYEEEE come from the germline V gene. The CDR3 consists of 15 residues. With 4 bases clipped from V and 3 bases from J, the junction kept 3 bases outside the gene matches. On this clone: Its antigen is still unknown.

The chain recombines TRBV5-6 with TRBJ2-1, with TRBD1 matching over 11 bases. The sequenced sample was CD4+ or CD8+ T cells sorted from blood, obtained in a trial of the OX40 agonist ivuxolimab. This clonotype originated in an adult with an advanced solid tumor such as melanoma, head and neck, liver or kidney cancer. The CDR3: CASSAGTGGYNEQFF. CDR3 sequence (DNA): TGTGCCAGCAGCGCCGGGACAGGGGGCTACAATGAGCAGTTCTTC.